These 14 T cell receptor beta chains originate from one sample sequenced in a study of shared clonotypes between healthy human individuals. Assay: immunoSEQ multiplex PCR; the TCRdb copy retains only in-frame clones and omits some. In the table there are hundreds of thousands of clones, about 98% of which are singletons. CD45RO negativity and positive selection for CCR7 defined naive CD8 cells, a population that excluded terminally differentiated effector memory CD45RA+ cells. The sequencing sample was made of naive CD8+ T cells sorted from blood. The receptors here all came from a man younger than 45 in good health.

This clone showed up just a few times. The chain joins TRBV18 to TRBJ1-2; D might be TRBD1 (6 bases). The germline V gene has CDR1 KGHSH and CDR2 LQKENI. V was cut by 3 bases and J by 7 bases, with 15 bases left in between. This CDR3 comprises 14 residues. The CDR3 here is CASSPWSGASGYTF. Written as DNA, the CDR3 is TGTGCCAGCTCACCCTGGTCGGGGGCTAGTGGCTACACCTTC.

The rearrangement links TRBV2 to TRBJ1-1; perhaps TRBD1 as D (5 bases). Trimming removed 6 bases at V and 1 base at J, with 12 bases between. The CDR3 has 14 amino acids. Germline CDR1 SNHLY, CDR2 FYNNEI. Here the CDR3 DNA reads TGTGCCAGCAGCCCGGGGACGGAGAACACTGAAGCTTTCTTT. Protein sequence: CASSPGTENTEAFF.

The chain is built from TRBV30 and TRBJ1-1, with D possibly matching TRBD1 (6 bases). This CDR3 comprises 14 residues. Trimming cost V 3 bases and J 5 bases, with 16 bases left between them. Germline CDR1 is GTSNPN and CDR2 is SVGIG (reference sequence). The CDR3 loop is CAWRPGALETEAFF. CDR3 DNA: TGTGCCTGGAGGCCGGGGGCTTTGGAAACTGAAGCTTTCTTT.

The chain uses TRBV6-5 and TRBJ2-7, with D possibly being TRBD2 (6 bases). The CDR3 length is 15 residues. CDR1 and CDR2 from the germline V gene are MNHEY and SVGAGI. V shed 0 bases and J shed 5 bases, with 14 bases lying between them. The CDR3 nucleotides read TGTGCCAGCAGTTACTCGGGGGGTCTTGGGCACGAGCAGTACTTC. This encodes CASSYSGGLGHEQYF.

This chain links TRBV25-1 with TRBJ2-2; D might be TRBD1 or TRBD2, each matching 6 bases. The CDR3 is made up of 18 amino acids. The V and J ends lost 7 bases and 3 bases respectively, with 24 bases between them. In germline, CDR1 is MGHDK, CDR2 SYGVNS. The CDR3: CASTPKHRGGRDTGELFF. The CDR3 DNA is TGTGCCAGCACCCCAAAACATCGTGGGGGGCGCGACACCGGGGAGCTGTTTTTT.

CDR3 loop: CASSQDGWAGGRGYTF. The CDR3 bases are TGTGCCAGCAGCCAAGACGGGTGGGCAGGGGGCCGTGGCTACACCTTC. This chain uses TRBV14 with TRBJ1-2, with TRBD1 identical over 8 bases. This CDR3 is 16 amino acids long. Germline trimming cut 0 bases from V and 7 bases from J; bases unmatched to any gene: 10. The germline V gene has CDR1 SGHDN and CDR2 FVKESK.

The J gene is TRBJ2-5, the V gene TRBV7-2; D remains unclear. Germline V gene sequence: CDR1 SGHTA, CDR2 FQGNSA. V was pared by 1 base and J by 4 bases, with 13 bases between. The CDR3 runs 15 residues. The CDR3, as DNA: TGTGCCAGCAGCTTAGTGATGTGGCAGCGAGAGACCCAGTACTTC. Protein product: CASSLVMWQRETQYF.

This rearrangement joins TRBV25-1 to TRBJ1-2, with 7 bases fitting TRBD1. V was clipped by 4 bases and J by 3 bases; unmatched bases: 11. CDR3 length: 16 residues. The germline gives CDR1 MGHDK, CDR2 SYGVNS. CDR3 amino acids: CASSGPPTGWDYGYTF. CDR3 coding DNA: TGTGCCAGCAGTGGCCCTCCGACAGGGTGGGACTATGGCTACACCTTC.

CDR3 protein: CASSLLAGPGNTGELFF. The CDR3 DNA reads as TGTGCCAGCAGTTTACTAGCGGGACCGGGGAACACCGGGGAGCTGTTTTTT. This chain joins TRBV28 and TRBJ2-2, with 9 nucleotides matching TRBD2. V lost 2 bases, J lost 1 base, and 5 bases stayed unmatched. Looked up from germline, CDR1 is MDHEN and CDR2 is SYDVKM. This CDR3 comprises 17 residues.

V is TRBV7-6 and J is TRBJ2-5, with TRBD1 matching over 10 bases. The ends lost 2 bases at V and 1 base at J; junction bases unmatched: 4. This CDR3 comprises 16 residues. Germline assignment: CDR1 SGHVS and CDR2 FNYEAQ. The DNA of the CDR3 is TGTGCCAGCAGCTTAAGGGACAGGGGCCCCCAAGAGACCCAGTACTTC. As protein: CASSLRDRGPQETQYF.

The J gene is TRBJ2-7, the V gene TRBV4-3; TRBD2 matches at 14 bases. Germline trimming cut 1 base from V and 4 bases from J; bases unmatched to any gene: 3. CDR3 length: 16 residues. Germline CDR1 and CDR2: LGHNA and YSLEER. In DNA form, the CDR3 reads TGCGCCAGCAGCCAAGGGGGGACTAGCGGGGGTTACGAGCAGTACTTC. Protein: CASSQGGTSGGYEQYF.

This chain uses TRBV9 with TRBJ2-6; tentatively, D is TRBD2 (5 bases). Germline V lookup: CDR1 SGDLS, CDR2 YYNGEE. The CDR3 covers 20 residues. V lost 5 bases to trimming and J lost 0 bases, with 24 bases between them. The CDR3 region has the DNA TGTGCCAGCAGTGAGAGCGCGAGCAGAGGGATACGCTCTGGGGCCAACGTCCTGACTTTC. Translated, it gives CASSESASRGIRSGANVLTF.

This clone was counted once. The V gene is TRBV5-6, the J gene TRBJ1-2, with no clear D. The CDR3 is 15 residues long. Germline V gene sequence: CDR1 SGHDT, CDR2 YYEEEE. V lost 4 bases to trimming and J lost 0 bases, with 13 bases between them. CDR3 loop: CASSAPDEANYGYTF. CDR3 nucleotides: TGTGCCAGCAGCGCTCCCGACGAAGCTAACTATGGCTACACCTTC. Full variable domain (rest looked up from reference TRBV5-6 and TRBJ1-2): DAGVTQSPTHLIKTRGQQVTLRCSPKSGHDTVSWYQQALGQGPQFIFQYYEEEERQRGNFPDRFSGHQFPNYSSELNVNALLLGDSALYLCASSAPDEANYGYTFGSGTRLTVV.

The chain uses TRBV2 and TRBJ2-6; D unclear. CDR3 size: 17 residues. V lost 7 bases to trimming and J lost 0 bases, with 16 bases between them. The germline V gene has CDR1 SNHLY and CDR2 FYNNEI. CDR3 region: CASKGRLWTSGANVLTF. The CDR3 DNA reads as TGTGCCAGCAAGGGCAGGCTGTGGACCTCTGGGGCCAACGTCCTGACTTTC.